This is a list of T cell receptor beta chains from one sample in a study of cytomegalovirus exposure and HLA in healthy donors. Clones were read by immunoSEQ multiplex PCR, and TCRdb kept only the in-frame ones, dropping some. The data show about 190,000 clones, around 90% seen once. Input material: PBMCs. The receptor set was obtained from a young woman in good health and CMV-seronegative. Both conserved end residues are part of each CDR3. A D gene is named only where the DNA matches it firmly. The size entry is marked missing in some rows and otherwise reads once, few, many or a size class.

length	D	V	J	size	DNA	CDR3
14	NA	TRBV5-5	TRBJ1-2	NA	TGTGCCAGCAGCCTTGCAGGGGTTGACTATGGCTACACCTTC	CASSLAGVDYGYTF
14	NA	TRBV5-4	TRBJ2-5	NA	TGTGCCAGCAGCCGGGACACCTACCAAGAGACCCAGTACTTC	CASSRDTYQETQYF
14	NA	TRBV27	TRBJ2-7	NA	TGTGCCAGCAGTCCCAGGGACAATTCCTACGAGCAGTACTTC	CASSPRDNSYEQYF
15	TRBD1	TRBV6-1	TRBJ1-6	once	TGTGCCAGCAGTCTTCAGGGGGCGGGTAATTCACCCCTCCACTTT	CASSLQGAGNSPLHF
13	NA	TRBV5-1	TRBJ2-1	NA	TGCGCCAGCAGCTTGGCCAGATACAATGAGCAGTTCTTC	CASSLARYNEQFF
13	NA	TRBV4-2	TRBJ2-5	once	TGTGCCAGCAGCCCCGTCGGGGAGGAGACCCAGTACTTC	CASSPVGEETQYF
13	NA	TRBV25-1	TRBJ1-6	once	TGTGCCAGCAGAAGGACTATATATTCACCCCTCCACTTT	CASRRTIYSPLHF
16	TRBD1	TRBV7-9	TRBJ1-6	NA	TGTGCCAGCAGTATCCGACAGGGGAGGGGTGTTTCACCCCTCCACTTT	CASSIRQGRGVSPLHF
14	NA	TRBV6-5	TRBJ1-1	NA	TGTGCCAGCAGTCCCCTCGTGGGGGGTTTTATAGCTTTCTTT	CASSPLVGGFIAFF
10	NA	TRBV7-5	TRBJ1-2	NA	TGTGTCTCCGCCTCCCCCCTAGACACCTTC	CVSASPLDTF
16	TRBD2	TRBV27	TRBJ2-1	once	TGTGCCAGCAGTGAGCCGGGACTAGCGGACTACAATGAGCAGTTCTTC	CASSEPGLADYNEQFF
17	TRBD1	TRBV6-1	TRBJ1-4	NA	TGTGCCAGCAGTGAATATGGGCAGGGGGCAACTAATGAAAAACTGTTTTTT	CASSEYGQGATNEKLFF
16	NA	TRBV6-5	TRBJ1-6	NA	TGTGCCAGCAGTTACTCGAGTGGCAGCGGGAATTCACCCCTCCACTTT	CASSYSSGSGNSPLHF
14	NA	TRBV7-8	TRBJ2-7	NA	TGTGCCAGCAGCCCCCCAGGGGGGAAGAACGAGCAGTACTTC	CASSPPGGKNEQYF
14	TRBD2	TRBV10-3	TRBJ2-3	NA	TGTGCCGTCGGACTAGCGACAAGCACAGATACGCAGTATTTT	CAVGLATSTDTQYF
15	NA	TRBV5-1	TRBJ2-1	NA	TGCGCCAGCAGCATTACAGGGTCGCCCTACAATGAGCAGTTCTTC	CASSITGSPYNEQFF
15	NA	TRBV7-7	TRBJ2-2	once	TGTGCTAGCAGCTTCCCCCCACTCTTGACCGGGGAGCTGTTTTTT	CASSFPPLLTGELFF
16	NA	TRBV27	TRBJ1-2	NA	TGTGCCAGCAGTTTATTCTACGGGACAAGTCACTATGGCTACACCTTC	CASSLFYGTSHYGYTF
16	TRBD1	TRBV2	TRBJ2-1	NA	TGTGCCAGCAGTAAACTGGGACAGGGTCCCTACAATGAGCAGTTCTTC	CASSKLGQGPYNEQFF
15	TRBD2	TRBV5-1	TRBJ2-2	NA	TGCGCCAGCAGCCCCGGGGGGGAGAACACCGGGGAGCTGTTTTTT	CASSPGGENTGELFF
12	NA	TRBV10-2	TRBJ1-2	NA	TGCGCCAGCAGTGAATCCGGCTATGGCTACACCTTC	CASSESGYGYTF
13	NA	TRBV7-9	TRBJ2-2	NA	TGTGCCAGCAGCTCCTGGACAGCCGGGGAGCTGTTTTTT	CASSSWTAGELFF
15	NA	TRBV6-1	TRBJ1-2	NA	TGTGCCAGCAGACATTACAGGGAGGGAAACTATGGCTACACCTTC	CASRHYREGNYGYTF
15	NA	TRBV6-6	TRBJ2-7	NA	TGTGCCAGCAGTTACTCAAGCGGTTCCGGCTACGAGCAGTACTTC	CASSYSSGSGYEQYF
13	NA	TRBV11-2	TRBJ2-7	NA	TGTGCCAGCAGCGTCTACAGCGGAGGCGAGCAGTACTTC	CASSVYSGGEQYF
14	TRBD1	TRBV4-1	TRBJ2-2	NA	TGCGCCAGCAGCCGAGGGACAGGGGCCGGGGAGCTGTTTTTT	CASSRGTGAGELFF
13	NA	TRBV10-3	TRBJ1-1	NA	TGTGCCACCCAGGGACTGGCCAACGGTGAAGCTTTCTTT	CATQGLANGEAFF
13	NA	TRBV6-1	TRBJ2-5	NA	TGTGCCAGCAACCCGAGGGTGGAAGAGACCCAGTACTTC	CASNPRVEETQYF